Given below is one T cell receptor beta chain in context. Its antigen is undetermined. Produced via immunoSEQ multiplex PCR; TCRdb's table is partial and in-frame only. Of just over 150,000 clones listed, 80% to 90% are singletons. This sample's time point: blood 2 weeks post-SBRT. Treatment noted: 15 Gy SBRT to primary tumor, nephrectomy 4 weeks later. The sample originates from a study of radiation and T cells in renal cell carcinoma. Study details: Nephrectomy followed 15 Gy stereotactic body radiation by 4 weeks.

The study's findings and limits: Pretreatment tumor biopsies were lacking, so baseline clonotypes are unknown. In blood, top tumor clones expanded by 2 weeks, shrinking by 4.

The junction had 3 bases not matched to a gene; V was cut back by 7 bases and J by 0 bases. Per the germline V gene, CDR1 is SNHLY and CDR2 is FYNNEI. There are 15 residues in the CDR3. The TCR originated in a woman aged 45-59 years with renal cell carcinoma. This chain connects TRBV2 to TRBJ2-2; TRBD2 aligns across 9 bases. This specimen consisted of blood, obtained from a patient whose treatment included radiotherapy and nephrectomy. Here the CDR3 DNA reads TGTGCCAGCACCGGACTAGCGACGAACACCGGGGAGCTGTTTTTT. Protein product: CASTGLATNTGELFF.